Listed below are T cell receptor beta chains from one sample, sequenced in a study of identical twins. TCRdb recomputed calls from the 5' RACE reads with MiXCR, one row per CDR3 protein. There are about 570,000 distinct CDR3 sequences in the sample; 9.6% occur only once, and around 3% lies in the top ten. This same sample was also taken into another study, of yellow fever vaccine responses in identical twins.

The source material was PBMCs. These receptors all stem from a woman under 30 in good health. Both conserved end residues are part of each CDR3. A D gene is named only where the DNA matches it firmly. Clone size is shown for a subset of rows, as once, few, many or a class of expanded clone.

CDR3aa: CSARSGGPPSYEQYF; CDR3nt: TGCAGTGCTAGATCGGGGGGCCCTCCATCCTACGAGCAGTACTTC; v_gene: TRBV20-1; j_gene: TRBJ2-7; d_gene: NA; abundance: many
CDR3aa: CASARRPGANVLTF; CDR3nt: TGTGCCAGCGCGAGGCGCCCTGGGGCCAACGTCCTGACTTTC; v_gene: TRBV6-1; j_gene: TRBJ2-6; d_gene: NA; abundance: NA
CDR3aa: CAWGRGPGELFF; CDR3nt: TGTGCCTGGGGACGGGGTCCCGGGGAGCTGTTTTTT; v_gene: TRBV30; j_gene: TRBJ2-2; d_gene: NA; abundance: NA
CDR3aa: CASSRRALSSYEQYF; CDR3nt: TGTGCCAGCAGCCGGAGGGCTCTGAGCTCCTACGAGCAGTACTTC; v_gene: TRBV6-2/TRBV6-3; j_gene: TRBJ2-7; d_gene: NA; abundance: few
CDR3aa: CATSRDSTSGRANEQFF; CDR3nt: TGTGCCACCAGCAGAGACTCCACTAGCGGGAGGGCCAATGAGCAGTTCTTC; v_gene: TRBV15; j_gene: TRBJ2-1; d_gene: TRBD2; abundance: few
CDR3aa: CASSFSAGNSGSYEQYF; CDR3nt: TGTGCCAGCAGCTTTTCTGCGGGGAATAGCGGCTCCTACGAGCAGTACTTC; v_gene: TRBV7-8; j_gene: TRBJ2-7; d_gene: NA; abundance: many
CDR3aa: CASSLRRGRTMNTEAFF; CDR3nt: TGTGCCAGCAGCCTACGTCGGGGACGGACAATGAACACTGAAGCTTTCTTT; v_gene: TRBV11-1; j_gene: TRBJ1-1; d_gene: NA; abundance: NA
CDR3aa: CSARVLLDHWDTYEQYF; CDR3nt: TGCAGTGCTAGAGTACTGCTCGACCATTGGGACACCTACGAGCAGTACTTC; v_gene: TRBV20-1; j_gene: TRBJ2-7; d_gene: NA; abundance: few
CDR3aa: CASSLSGTYNEQFF; CDR3nt: TGTGCCAGCAGCTTGAGCGGGACCTACAATGAGCAGTTCTTC; v_gene: TRBV7-2; j_gene: TRBJ2-1; d_gene: TRBD2; abundance: many
CDR3aa: CASSHPGPGYEQYF; CDR3nt: TGCGCCAGCAGCCATCCAGGGCCGGGCTACGAGCAGTACTTC; v_gene: TRBV4-1; j_gene: TRBJ2-7; d_gene: NA; abundance: many
CDR3aa: CASTTGLATYNEQFF; CDR3nt: TGTGCCAGCACTACGGGACTAGCCACGTACAATGAGCAGTTCTTC; v_gene: TRBV18; j_gene: TRBJ2-1; d_gene: TRBD2; abundance: NA
CDR3aa: CASSEGGAGAEAFF; CDR3nt: TGTGCCAGCAGCGAGGGGGGGGCTGGCGCTGAAGCTTTCTTT; v_gene: TRBV2; j_gene: TRBJ1-1; d_gene: NA; abundance: NA
CDR3aa: CATSRGYGGLETQYF; CDR3nt: TGTGCCACCAGCAGAGGGTACGGGGGGCTGGAGACCCAGTACTTC; v_gene: TRBV15; j_gene: TRBJ2-5; d_gene: NA; abundance: NA
CDR3aa: CASSFPGRETQYF; CDR3nt: TGTGCCAGCAGCTTCCCGGGTCGAGAGACCCAGTACTTC; v_gene: TRBV5-1; j_gene: TRBJ2-5; d_gene: NA; abundance: many
CDR3aa: CATSDLAGRSSYNEQFF; CDR3nt: TGTGCCACCAGTGATTTAGCGGGGCGAAGCTCCTACAATGAGCAGTTCTTC; v_gene: TRBV24-1; j_gene: TRBJ2-1; d_gene: TRBD2; abundance: NA
CDR3aa: CSVAEGASTGELFF; CDR3nt: TGCAGCGTTGCGGAGGGGGCGAGCACCGGGGAGCTGTTTTTT; v_gene: TRBV29-1; j_gene: TRBJ2-2; d_gene: NA; abundance: many
CDR3aa: CASSPLMDTSYEQYF; CDR3nt: TGTGCCAGCTCACCACTGATGGACACGTCCTACGAGCAGTACTTC; v_gene: TRBV18; j_gene: TRBJ2-7; d_gene: NA; abundance: NA
CDR3aa: CAIPPRSERGSTGELFF; CDR3nt: TGTGCCATCCCCCCTCGTAGTGAGCGGGGGTCCACCGGGGAGCTGTTTTTT; v_gene: TRBV9; j_gene: TRBJ2-2; d_gene: TRBD2; abundance: NA
CDR3aa: CASTRRGGASEQFF; CDR3nt: TGTGCCAGCACCCGGAGGGGCGGGGCGAGTGAGCAGTTCTTC; v_gene: TRBV5-5; j_gene: TRBJ2-1; d_gene: NA; abundance: many
CDR3aa: CASSEFIGEGSPLHF; CDR3nt: TGTGCCAGCAGTGAATTTATAGGGGAAGGTTCACCCCTCCACTTT; v_gene: TRBV25-1; j_gene: TRBJ1-6; d_gene: NA; abundance: NA
CDR3aa: CASSGRDTLPVKNIQYF; CDR3nt: TGTGCCAGCAGTGGCAGGGATACCTTACCGGTCAAAAACATTCAGTACTTC; v_gene: TRBV6-1; j_gene: TRBJ2-4; d_gene: NA; abundance: NA
CDR3aa: CASSLGKADTGELFF; CDR3nt: TGTGCCAGCAGCTTAGGAAAGGCGGACACCGGGGAGCTGTTTTTT; v_gene: TRBV7-9; j_gene: TRBJ2-2; d_gene: NA; abundance: NA
CDR3aa: CASSLAEVGPYEQYF; CDR3nt: TGCGCCAGCAGCTTGGCCGAGGTTGGCCCCTACGAGCAGTACTTC; v_gene: TRBV5-1; j_gene: TRBJ2-7; d_gene: NA; abundance: NA
CDR3aa: CASSPLAGELTGELFF; CDR3nt: TGTGCCAGCAGTCCACTGGCGGGAGAGCTCACCGGGGAGCTGTTTTTT; v_gene: TRBV28; j_gene: TRBJ2-2; d_gene: TRBD2; abundance: few
CDR3aa: CASSPMGRGRSNTGELFF; CDR3nt: TGTGCCAGCTCACCAATGGGCAGGGGGCGATCGAACACCGGGGAGCTGTTTTTT; v_gene: TRBV18; j_gene: TRBJ2-2; d_gene: TRBD1; abundance: NA
CDR3aa: CASSLGVLATSYEQYF; CDR3nt: TGTGCCAGCAGCTTAGGGGTACTAGCGACATCCTACGAGCAGTACTTC; v_gene: TRBV7-2; j_gene: TRBJ2-7; d_gene: TRBD2; abundance: few
CDR3aa: CASTFEGGSYNEQFF; CDR3nt: TGTGCCAGCACCTTCGAGGGGGGTTCCTACAATGAGCAGTTCTTC; v_gene: TRBV6-1; j_gene: TRBJ2-1; d_gene: NA; abundance: many
CDR3aa: CASSLRGGLGNQPQHF; CDR3nt: TGTGCCAGCAGTTTAAGAGGCGGGCTTGGCAATCAGCCCCAGCATTTT; v_gene: TRBV28; j_gene: TRBJ1-5; d_gene: NA; abundance: NA
CDR3aa: CASSPLRVSEQYF; CDR3nt: TGTGCCAGCAGCCCCCTCAGGGTTAGCGAGCAGTACTTC; v_gene: TRBV5-5; j_gene: TRBJ2-7; d_gene: NA; abundance: many
CDR3aa: CASSDSGNYEQYF; CDR3nt: TGTGCCAGCAGTGATTCCGGGAACTACGAGCAGTACTTC; v_gene: TRBV2; j_gene: TRBJ2-7; d_gene: NA; abundance: many
CDR3aa: CASSQELLGQPSYEQYF; CDR3nt: TGCGCCAGCAGCCAAGAGCTCCTGGGACAGCCTTCCTACGAGCAGTACTTC; v_gene: TRBV4-3; j_gene: TRBJ2-7; d_gene: TRBD1; abundance: many
CDR3aa: CASSLTASSYNEQFF; CDR3nt: TGTGCCAGCAGCTTAACAGCGAGCTCCTACAATGAGCAGTTCTTC; v_gene: TRBV11-2; j_gene: TRBJ2-1; d_gene: NA; abundance: few